Each of the 2 T cell receptor beta chains below was sequenced from the same sample in a study of cytomegalovirus exposure and HLA in healthy donors. 13 Jbeta primers and 60 Vbeta primers were used for the PCR. Using immunoSEQ multiplex PCR, the repertoire was profiled, and TCRdb retains in-frame clones only, with some absent. The sample yields fewer than 250,000 clones, about 85% seen once. Sequenced sample: PBMCs. These receptors were collected from a woman aged 50 to 60 in good health and CMV-seropositive.

This chain connects TRBV28 to TRBJ2-6; 8 bases map to TRBD1. The germline CDR1 and CDR2 sequences are MDHEN and SYDVKM. Trimming removed 6 bases from V and 12 bases from J; junction bases left unmatched: 13. The CDR3 length is 15 residues. The CDR3 nucleotides are TGTGCCAGCAGCCCGCGTAAGACAGGGGCCCTCGTCCTGACTTTC. This encodes CASSPRKTGALVLTF.

The V gene is TRBV7-2, the J gene TRBJ1-6; D is unresolved. Trimming left V 3 bases short and J 7 bases short, with 10 bases between. CDR3 length equals 14 residues. CDR1 and CDR2 from the germline V gene are SGHTA and FQGNSA. The CDR3 loop is CASSFQARNSPLHF. DNA of the CDR3: TGTGCCAGCAGCTTTCAAGCCAGGAATTCACCCCTCCACTTT. Full variable domain (remainder filled in from reference TRBV7-2 and TRBJ1-6): GAGVSQSPSNKVTEKGKDVELRCDPISGHTALYWYRQSLGQGLEFLIYFQGNSAPDKSGLPSDRFSAERTGGSVSTLTIQRTQQEDSAVYLCASSFQARNSPLHFGNGTRLTVT.